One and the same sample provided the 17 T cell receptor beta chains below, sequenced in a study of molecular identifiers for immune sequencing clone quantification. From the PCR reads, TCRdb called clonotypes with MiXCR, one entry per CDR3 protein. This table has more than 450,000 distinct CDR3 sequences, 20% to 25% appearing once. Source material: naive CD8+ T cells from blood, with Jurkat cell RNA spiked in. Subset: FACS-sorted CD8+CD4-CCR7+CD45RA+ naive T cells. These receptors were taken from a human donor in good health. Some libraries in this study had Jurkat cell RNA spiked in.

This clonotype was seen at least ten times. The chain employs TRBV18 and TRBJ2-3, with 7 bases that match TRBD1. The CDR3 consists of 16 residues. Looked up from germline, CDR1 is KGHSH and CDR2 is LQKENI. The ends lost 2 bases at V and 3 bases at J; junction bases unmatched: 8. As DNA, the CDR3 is TGTGCCAGCTCACCAATGGACAGGCTAAGGACAGATACGCAGTATTTT. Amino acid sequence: CASSPMDRLRTDTQYF.

The CDR3 nucleotides are TGTGCCAGCAGCCCTACGTCGGACAGGGTGAGGGACACTGAAGCTTTCTTT. It yields the protein CASSPTSDRVRDTEAFF. The V call is TRBV3-1, the J call TRBJ1-1, with 8 bases fitting TRBD1. V lost 4 bases, J lost 3 bases, and 13 bases stayed unmatched. The CDR3 consists of 17 residues. Germline V gene lookup returns CDR1 LGHDT and CDR2 YNNKEL (reference sequence).

CDR3 protein: CASSDGQGSDSPLHF. CDR3 DNA sequence: TGTGCCAGCAGCGACGGACAGGGAAGTGACTCACCCCTCCACTTT. The chain has TRBV7-6 and TRBJ1-6; 8 bases are a match to TRBD1. Unmatched junction bases numbered 10, after V lost 5 bases and J lost 10 bases. The germline gives CDR1 SGHVS, CDR2 FNYEAQ. CDR3 length equals 15 residues.

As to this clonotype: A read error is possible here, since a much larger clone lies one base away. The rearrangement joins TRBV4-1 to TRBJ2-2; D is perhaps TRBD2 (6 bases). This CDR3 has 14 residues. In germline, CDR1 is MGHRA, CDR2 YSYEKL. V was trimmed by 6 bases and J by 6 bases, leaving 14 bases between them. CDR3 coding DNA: TGCGCCAGCAGGACCGGGCGGGGCGCCGGGGAGCTGTTTTTT. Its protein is CASRTGRGAGELFF.

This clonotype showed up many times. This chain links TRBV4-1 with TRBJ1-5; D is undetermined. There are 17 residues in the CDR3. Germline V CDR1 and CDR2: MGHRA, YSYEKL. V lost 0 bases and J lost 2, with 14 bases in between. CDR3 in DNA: TGCGCCAGCAGCCAAGATGAGACGGGGATTGGCAATCAGCCCCAGCATTTT. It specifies CASSQDETGIGNQPQHF.

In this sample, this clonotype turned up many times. CDR3 sequence (DNA): TGCAGTGCTAGAGACATGGTTAAGAGCACAGATACGCAGTATTTT. It specifies CSARDMVKSTDTQYF. V gene TRBV20-1 combines with J gene TRBJ2-3; no reliable D call. CDR3 size: 15 residues. V shed 0 bases and J shed 0 bases, with 10 bases lying between them. The germline gives CDR1 DFQATT, CDR2 SNEGSKA (reference sequence).

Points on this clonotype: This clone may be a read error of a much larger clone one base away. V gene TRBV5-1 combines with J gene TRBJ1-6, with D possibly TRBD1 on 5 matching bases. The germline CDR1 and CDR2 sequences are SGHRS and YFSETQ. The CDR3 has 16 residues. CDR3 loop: CDSSLATGVGNSPLHF. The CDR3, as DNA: TGCGACAGCAGCTTAGCTACAGGAGTGGGTAATTCACCCCTCCACTTT.

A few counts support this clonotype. The CDR3 region has the DNA TGTGCCAGCAGCCAAGCGCTTTGGCCCACTGAAGCTTTCTTT. Amino acids: CASSQALWPTEAFF. V usage is TRBV14 and J usage is TRBJ1-1; no reliable D call. Trimming pared 1 base from V and 4 bases from J, leaving 10 bases between. The CDR3 sequence is 14 residues long. CDR1 and CDR2 (germline): SGHDN, FVKESK.

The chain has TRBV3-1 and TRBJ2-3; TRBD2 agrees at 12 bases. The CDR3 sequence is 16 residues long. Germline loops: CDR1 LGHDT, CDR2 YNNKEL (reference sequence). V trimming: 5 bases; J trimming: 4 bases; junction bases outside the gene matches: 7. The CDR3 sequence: CASSLLAGGRPDTQYF. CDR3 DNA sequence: TGTGCCAGCAGCTTACTAGCGGGGGGCCGTCCAGATACGCAGTATTTT.

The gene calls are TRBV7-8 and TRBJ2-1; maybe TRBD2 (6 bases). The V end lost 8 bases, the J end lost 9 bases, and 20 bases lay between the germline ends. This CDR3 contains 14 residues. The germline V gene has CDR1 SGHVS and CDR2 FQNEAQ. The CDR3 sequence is CASFRGLGSSEQFF. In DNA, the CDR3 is TGTGCCAGCTTCCGGGGTCTCGGGAGCAGTGAGCAGTTCTTC.

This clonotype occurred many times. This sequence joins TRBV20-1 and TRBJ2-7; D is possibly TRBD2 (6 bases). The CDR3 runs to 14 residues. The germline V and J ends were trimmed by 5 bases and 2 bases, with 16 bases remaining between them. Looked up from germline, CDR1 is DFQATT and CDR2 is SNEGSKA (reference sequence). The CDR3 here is CSARWPSVTYEQYF. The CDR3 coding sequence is TGCAGTGCTCGTTGGCCTAGCGTAACCTACGAGCAGTACTTC.

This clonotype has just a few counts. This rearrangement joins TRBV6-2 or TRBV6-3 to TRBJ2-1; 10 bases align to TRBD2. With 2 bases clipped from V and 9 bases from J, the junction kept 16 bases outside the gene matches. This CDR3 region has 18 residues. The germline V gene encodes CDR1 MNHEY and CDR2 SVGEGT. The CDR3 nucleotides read TGTGCCAGCAGTTACGGGCGAGCGGGGGGGCCGTATCGCCCTGAGCAGTTCTTC. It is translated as CASSYGRAGGPYRPEQFF.

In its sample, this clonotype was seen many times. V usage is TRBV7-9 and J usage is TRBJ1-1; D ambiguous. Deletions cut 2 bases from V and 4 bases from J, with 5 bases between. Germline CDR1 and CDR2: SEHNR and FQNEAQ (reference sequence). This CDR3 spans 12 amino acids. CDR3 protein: CASSLLGTEAFF. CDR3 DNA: TGTGCCAGCAGCTTATTGGGCACTGAAGCTTTCTTT. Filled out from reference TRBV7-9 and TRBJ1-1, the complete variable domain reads DTGVSQNPRHKITKRGQNVTFRCDPISEHNRLYWYRQTLGQGPEFLTYFQNEAQLEKSRLLSDRFSAERPKGSFSTLEIQRTEQGDSAMYLCASSLLGTEAFFGQGTRLTVV.

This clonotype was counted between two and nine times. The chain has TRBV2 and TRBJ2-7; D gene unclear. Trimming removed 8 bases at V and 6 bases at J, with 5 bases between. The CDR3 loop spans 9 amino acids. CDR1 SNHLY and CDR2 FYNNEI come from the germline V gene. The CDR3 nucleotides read TGTGCCAGCTCCGGCGAGCAGTACTTC. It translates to CASSGEQYF.

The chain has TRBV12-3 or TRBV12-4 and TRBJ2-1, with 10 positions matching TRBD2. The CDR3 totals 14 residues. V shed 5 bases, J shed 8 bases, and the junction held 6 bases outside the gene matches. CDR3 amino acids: CASSHLTSGDEQFF. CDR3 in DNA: TGTGCCAGCAGTCACCTAACTAGCGGGGATGAGCAGTTCTTC.

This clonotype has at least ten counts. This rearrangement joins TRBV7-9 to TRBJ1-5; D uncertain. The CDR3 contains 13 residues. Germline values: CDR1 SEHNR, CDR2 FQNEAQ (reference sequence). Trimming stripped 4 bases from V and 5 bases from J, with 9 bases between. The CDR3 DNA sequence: TGTGCCAGCAGCTCGGAGAACTATCAGCCCCAGCATTTT. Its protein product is CASSSENYQPQHF.

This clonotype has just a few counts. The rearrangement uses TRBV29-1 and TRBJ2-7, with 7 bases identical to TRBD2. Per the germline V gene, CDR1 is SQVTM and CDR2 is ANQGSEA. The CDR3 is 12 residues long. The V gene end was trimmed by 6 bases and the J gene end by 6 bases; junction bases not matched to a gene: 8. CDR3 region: CSVYGRLAEQYF. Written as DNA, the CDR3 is TGCAGCGTCTACGGGAGGCTAGCCGAGCAGTACTTC.